This TCR beta chain was sequenced during a study of control samples from healthy donors and cancer patients. Only in-frame clones appear in the TCRdb table, and some are missing; sequencing was by immunoSEQ multiplex PCR. The sample includes roughly 76,000 clones, 94% of them seen just once. Germline values: CDR1 SEHNR, CDR2 FQNEAQ (reference sequence). V lost 5 bases, J lost 0 bases, and 8 bases lay in between. The CDR3 has 14 residues. This chain links TRBV7-9 with TRBJ2-1, with unresolved D. The source is a middle-aged woman in good health. The source material was blood. In DNA, the CDR3 is TGTGCCAGCAGCGAGGTGAGCTCCTACAATGAGCAGTTCTTC. As protein: CASSEVSSYNEQFF.